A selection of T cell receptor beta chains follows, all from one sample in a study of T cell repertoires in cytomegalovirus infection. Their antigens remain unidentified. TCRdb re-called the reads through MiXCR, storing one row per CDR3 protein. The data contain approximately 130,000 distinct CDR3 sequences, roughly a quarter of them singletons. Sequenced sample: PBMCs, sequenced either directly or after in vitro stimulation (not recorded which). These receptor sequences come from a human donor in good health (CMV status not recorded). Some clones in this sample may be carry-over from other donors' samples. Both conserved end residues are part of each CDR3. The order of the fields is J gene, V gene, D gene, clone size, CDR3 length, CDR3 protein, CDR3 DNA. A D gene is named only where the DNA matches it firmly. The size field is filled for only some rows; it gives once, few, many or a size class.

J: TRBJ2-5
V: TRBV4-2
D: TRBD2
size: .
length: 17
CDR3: CASSQPRGLAVKETQYF
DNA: TGTGCCAGCAGCCAACCCCGCGGACTAGCGGTAAAAGAGACCCAGTACTTC

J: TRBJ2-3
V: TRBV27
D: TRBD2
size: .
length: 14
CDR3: CASGAGARTDTQYF
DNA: TGTGCCAGCGGCGCGGGAGCACGCACAGATACGCAGTATTTT

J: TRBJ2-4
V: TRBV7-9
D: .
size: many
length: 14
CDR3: CASSLKGAKNIQYF
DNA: TGTGCCAGCAGCTTAAAGGGGGCCAAAAACATTCAGTACTTC

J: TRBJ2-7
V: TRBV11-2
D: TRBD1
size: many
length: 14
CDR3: CASSVGQGINEQYF
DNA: TGTGCCAGCAGCGTTGGACAGGGGATCAACGAGCAGTACTTC

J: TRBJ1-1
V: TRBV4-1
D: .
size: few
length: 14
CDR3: CASSQEKWDTEAFF
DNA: TGCGCCAGCAGCCAAGAAAAGTGGGACACTGAAGCTTTCTTT

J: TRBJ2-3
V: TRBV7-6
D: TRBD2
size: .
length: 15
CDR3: CASSAGLAVPDTQYF
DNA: TGTGCCAGCAGCGCCGGACTAGCGGTCCCAGATACGCAGTATTTT

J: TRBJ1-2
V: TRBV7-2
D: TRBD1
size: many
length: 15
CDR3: CASSQSTGGPNVYTF
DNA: TGTGCCAGCAGCCAGTCCACAGGGGGCCCGAATGTTTACACCTTC

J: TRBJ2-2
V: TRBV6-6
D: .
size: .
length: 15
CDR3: CASSFPGARTGELFF
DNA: TGTGCCAGCAGTTTCCCAGGGGCGCGCACCGGGGAGCTGTTTTTT

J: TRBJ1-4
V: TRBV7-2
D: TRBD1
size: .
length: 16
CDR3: CASSLRRDRAVEKLFF
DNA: TGTGCCAGCAGCTTACGGCGGGACAGGGCTGTTGAAAAACTGTTTTTT

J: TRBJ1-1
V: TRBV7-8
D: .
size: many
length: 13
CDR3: CASSLVRNTEAFF
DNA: TGTGCCAGCAGCTTAGTCAGGAACACTGAAGCTTTCTTT

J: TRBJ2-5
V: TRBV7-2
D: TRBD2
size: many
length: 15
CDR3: CASSSAGLADGTQYF
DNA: TGTGCCAGCAGCTCCGCCGGGCTAGCGGATGGGACCCAGTACTTC

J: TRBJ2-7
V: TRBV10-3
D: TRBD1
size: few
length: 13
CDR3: CAITEQGRDEQYF
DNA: TGTGCCATCACTGAACAGGGGCGGGACGAGCAGTACTTC

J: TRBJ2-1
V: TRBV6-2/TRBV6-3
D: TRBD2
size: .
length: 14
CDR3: CASSSRAGYNEQFF
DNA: TGTGCCAGCAGCTCCAGAGCGGGGTACAATGAGCAGTTCTTC

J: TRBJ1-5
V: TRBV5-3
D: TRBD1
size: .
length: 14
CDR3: CASSSDRGDQPQHF
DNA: TGTGCCAGCAGCTCGGACAGGGGGGATCAGCCCCAGCATTTT

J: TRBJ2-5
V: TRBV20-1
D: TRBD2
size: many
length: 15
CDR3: CSAGADSGTQETQYF
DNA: TGCAGTGCTGGGGCGGATAGCGGGACGCAAGAGACCCAGTACTTC